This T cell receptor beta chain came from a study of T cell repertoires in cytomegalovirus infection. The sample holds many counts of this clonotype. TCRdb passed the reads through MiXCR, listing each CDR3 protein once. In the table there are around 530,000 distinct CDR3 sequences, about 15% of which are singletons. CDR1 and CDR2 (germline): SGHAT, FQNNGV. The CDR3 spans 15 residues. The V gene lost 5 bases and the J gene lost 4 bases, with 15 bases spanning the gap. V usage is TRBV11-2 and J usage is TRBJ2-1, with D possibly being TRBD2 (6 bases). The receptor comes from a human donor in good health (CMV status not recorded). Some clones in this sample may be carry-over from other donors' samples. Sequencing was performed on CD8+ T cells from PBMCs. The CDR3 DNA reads TGTGCCAGCAGCCGATTCCGGGGGACTTACAATGAGCAGTTCTTC. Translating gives CASSRFRGTYNEQFF.